The TCR beta chain under discussion was sequenced for a study of naive CD8 T cells in extremely preterm neonates. The study, taken as a whole, reports: Productive template counts varied among preterm samples, a noted limitation.

In the case of this clone: The antigen is undetermined.

Cord blood came from elective full-term cesareans at about 37-41 weeks without labor or membrane rupture. Profiled with immunoSEQ multiplex PCR; TCRdb holds only in-frame clones, not every one. The sample lists fewer than 7,000 clones, around 98% seen once, with more than 0.4% in the top ten. CDR3 length: 11 residues. Germline V gene data show CDR1 as MGHRA and CDR2 as YSYEKL. Trimming took off 9 bases at V and 1 base at J, with 6 bases between the two ends. Sequenced material: naive CD8+ T cells from cord blood. This TCR was sampled from a newborn in good health. The rearrangement joins TRBV4-1 to TRBJ1-1; possible D gene TRBD1, 5 bases. CDR3 loop: CASTGNTEAFF. In DNA form, the CDR3 reads TGCGCCAGTACAGGGAACACTGAAGCTTTCTTT.